The subject of this entry is one TCR beta chain. Its antigen is not identified. Under the authors' procedure: What underpinned the distant-metastasis classifier for papillary thyroid cancer was the set of CDR3 differences across clinicopathological groups. Using MiXCR, TCRdb reanalyzed the PCR reads. The V and J calls and clone size come from TCRdb's table, not from the authors' own analysis. The sample has 9,000 to 13,000 clones, about 25% seen once; the top ten hold 9.8%. This sample stems from a study of metastatic and nonmetastatic thyroid tumors. Study overall: Repertoires from blood and tumor or nodule tissue of malignant and benign thyroid patients were compared.

Ahead of thyroid surgery, no patient had received treatment of any kind. Germline V lookup: CDR1 LNHDA, CDR2 SQIVND (reference sequence). V was shortened by 7 bases and J by 6 bases, with 19 bases between the two germline ends. The CDR3 totals 15 residues. General study points: Benign nodules were reported to have significantly lower TCR beta diversity than malignant thyroid tumors, in blood and tumor.

This sequence joins TRBV19 and TRBJ1-5; D possibly corresponds to TRBD1 (6 bases). Specimen: tumor tissue. The TCR sequence derives from a female donor with papillary thyroid cancer or a benign thyroid nodule (not recorded which). Some clones in this sample may be carry-over from other donors' samples. In DNA, the CDR3 is TGTGCCAGTAAGTTGGGGACATCACCACTTCAGCCCCAGCATTTT. Amino acid sequence: CASKLGTSPLQPQHF.